These 22 T cell receptor beta chains originate from one sample sequenced in a study of CD8 T cells in Susac syndrome. With random hexamers, roughly 0.45 to 1 ug RNA was reverse transcribed. MiXCR, applied by TCRdb to the immunoSEQ multiplex PCR reads, yields one record per CDR3 protein. Among roughly 150,000 distinct CDR3 sequences listed, roughly 95% were seen once. Sequenced input: CD4+ T cells from PBMCs. These receptors were taken from a human donor with multiple sclerosis.

The chain links TRBV6-2 or TRBV6-3 to TRBJ2-7; 10 positions match TRBD2. Germline assignment: CDR1 MNHEY and CDR2 SVGEGT. The CDR3 is 15 residues long. J lost 2 bases, V lost 8 bases, and 9 bases had no gene match. CDR3 region: CASQGLAVYTYEQYF. CDR3 DNA: TGTGCCAGCCAAGGACTAGCGGTTTATACCTACGAGCAGTACTTC.

V gene TRBV20-1 combines with J gene TRBJ1-5; D gene uncertain. The germline CDR1 and CDR2 sequences are DFQATT and SNEGSKA (reference sequence). Trimming left V 6 bases short and J 9 bases short, with 9 bases between. This CDR3 is 10 amino acids long. CDR3 sequence: CSAIKAPQHF. The CDR3 DNA reads as TGCAGTGCCATCAAGGCGCCCCAGCATTTT.

V is TRBV10-3 and J is TRBJ2-1, with D possibly being TRBD2 (5 bases). V was pared by 5 bases and J by 9 bases, with 14 bases between. There are 13 residues in the CDR3. Looked up from germline, CDR1 is ENHRY and CDR2 is SYGVKD. CDR3 residues: CAISPLERGEQFF. CDR3 in DNA: TGTGCCATCAGTCCCCTCGAACGGGGTGAGCAGTTCTTC.

V is TRBV12-3 or TRBV12-4 and J is TRBJ2-7; 8 bases agree with TRBD2. Germline trimming cut 7 bases from V and 3 bases from J; bases unmatched to any gene: 8. This CDR3 has 14 residues. This CDR3 is CASTRGGRNYEQYF. The CDR3 DNA sequence: TGTGCCAGCACCCGGGGGGGGAGGAACTACGAGCAGTACTTC.

The chain employs TRBV12-3 or TRBV12-4 and TRBJ1-2; D is possibly TRBD1 (5 bases). This CDR3 is built from 14 residues. Trimming cost V 4 bases and J 4 bases, with 13 bases left between them. In DNA form, the CDR3 reads TGTGCCAGCAGTTATAGGGGCGAGGGCTATGGCTACACCTTC. Its protein is CASSYRGEGYGYTF.

The chain couples TRBV28 to TRBJ2-4; TRBD2 is a possible D gene (6 bases). The V gene lost 3 bases and the J gene lost 0 bases, with 12 bases spanning the gap. The CDR3 extends over 16 amino acids. CDR1 is MDHEN, CDR2 SYDVKM, per germline. The CDR3 DNA sequence: TGTGCCAGCAGTTTCGACGTGGGACTAGCCAAAAACATTCAGTACTTC. Its protein is CASSFDVGLAKNIQYF.

The CDR3 sequence: CASSYIGGFNQPQHF. Written as DNA, the CDR3 is TGTGCCAGCAGTTATATCGGCGGTTTCAATCAGCCCCAGCATTTT. The chain uses TRBV6-2 or TRBV6-3 and TRBJ1-5; D remains unclear. V was clipped by 3 bases and J by 3 bases, with 12 bases between them. Germline V gene sequence: CDR1 MNHEY, CDR2 SVGEGT. The CDR3 sequence is 15 residues long.

The V and J genes are TRBV7-2 and TRBJ2-1, with D tentatively TRBD2 (5 bases). CDR3 size: 15 residues. Looked up from germline, CDR1 is SGHTA and CDR2 is FQGNSA. Between the trimmed V and J ends, which lost 1 base and 4 bases, there was a span of 11 bases. CDR3 protein: CASSLGGSEYNEQFF. The CDR3 DNA sequence: TGTGCCAGCAGCTTAGGAGGGAGTGAGTACAATGAGCAGTTCTTC.

The V call is TRBV6-5, the J call TRBJ2-5, with D perhaps TRBD2 (6 bases). Trimming removed 5 bases from V and 5 bases from J, with 15 bases in between. Per germline, CDR1 MNHEY and CDR2 SVGAGI. This CDR3 has 14 residues. The CDR3: CASSRGFMQETQYF. The CDR3 nucleotides are TGTGCCAGCAGTCGGGGGTTTATGCAGGAGACCCAGTACTTC.

The chain couples TRBV4-1 to TRBJ1-1; D remains unclear. The CDR3 has 14 residues. Germline-derived CDR1 and CDR2 are MGHRA and YSYEKL. V gave up 7 bases and J gave up 1 base, with 13 bases separating them. The CDR3 sequence: CASNPVLENTEAFF. The DNA for the CDR3 is TGCGCCAGCAACCCAGTGTTGGAGAACACTGAAGCTTTCTTT.

The J gene is TRBJ1-1, the V gene TRBV29-1; no reliable D call. V was pared by 7 bases and J by 8 bases, with 11 bases between. The V gene's germline CDR1 is SQVTM and CDR2 ANQGSEA. This CDR3 is 10 amino acids long. CDR3 protein: CSADTDEAFF. The DNA for the CDR3 is TGCAGCGCTGACACGGACGAAGCTTTCTTT.

V and J are TRBV20-1 and TRBJ2-1; TRBD2 matches 7 bases. The CDR3 extends over 14 amino acids. CDR1 DFQATT and CDR2 SNEGSKA come from the germline V gene (reference sequence). The V and J ends lost 6 bases and 4 bases, in that order; junction bases with no gene match: 9. CDR3 nucleotide sequence: TGCAGTGCATGGAGCGGGAAGGGGTACAATGAGCAGTTCTTC. It is translated as CSAWSGKGYNEQFF.

The chain employs TRBV20-1 and TRBJ1-5; D possibly corresponds to TRBD1 (5 bases). Germline V CDR1 and CDR2: DFQATT, SNEGSKA (reference sequence). V was cut by 3 bases and J by 0 bases, with 12 bases left in between. There are 15 residues in the CDR3. The CDR3 DNA follows: TGCAGTGCTAGGGGTGACAGTTATAGCAATCAGCCCCAGCATTTT. It translates to CSARGDSYSNQPQHF.

V gene TRBV20-1 combines with J gene TRBJ1-2, with D unresolved. This CDR3 is 14 amino acids long. The V end lost 1 base, the J end lost 4 bases, and 13 bases lay between the germline ends. The germline V gene has CDR1 DFQATT and CDR2 SNEGSKA (reference sequence). In DNA form, the CDR3 reads TGCAGTGCTAGAGGGACGGTCGACGTCTATGGCTACACCTTC. This sequence encodes CSARGTVDVYGYTF.

The gene calls are TRBV6-5 and TRBJ1-1, with unresolved D. This CDR3 has 13 amino acids. V lost 6 bases and J 7 bases, leaving 15 bases between the germline ends. Germline CDR1 is MNHEY and CDR2 is SVGAGI. CDR3 in DNA: TGTGCCAGCAGAGGACCGCCGAGAAGTGAAGCTTTCTTT. This codes for CASRGPPRSEAFF.

The J gene is TRBJ1-1, the V gene TRBV6-5; D perhaps matches TRBD1 (5 bases). Trimming took off 7 bases at V and 0 bases at J, with 12 bases between the two ends. In germline, CDR1 is MNHEY, CDR2 SVGAGI. The CDR3 is 14 residues long. The CDR3 protein is CASTPPGVNTEAFF. In DNA, the CDR3 is TGTGCCAGCACCCCCCCGGGGGTGAACACTGAAGCTTTCTTT.

This clonotype was detected once. This chain connects TRBV3-1 to TRBJ2-3; tentative D call: TRBD2 (6 bases). Per the germline V gene, CDR1 is LGHDT and CDR2 is YNNKEL (reference sequence). The CDR3 consists of 13 residues. Trimming cost V 3 bases and J 3 bases, with 7 bases left between them. CDR3 in DNA: TGTGCCAGCAGCCAGCGGGAAACAGATACGCAGTATTTT. This encodes CASSQRETDTQYF.

This rearrangement joins TRBV29-1 to TRBJ2-7, with TRBD1 identical over 7 bases. Germline V lookup: CDR1 SQVTM, CDR2 ANQGSEA. This CDR3 region has 15 residues. V was clipped by 4 bases and J by 3 bases; unmatched bases: 12. The DNA for the CDR3 is TGCAGCGTTGGGAGACAGGGATGGCCGGTCTACGAGCAGTACTTC. Translation gives CSVGRQGWPVYEQYF.

This clonotype was found a few times. The genes are TRBV7-9 and TRBJ2-5, with a possible D match to TRBD2 (6 bases). The germline V and J ends were trimmed by 8 bases and 2 bases, with 6 bases remaining between them. The CDR3 sequence is 11 residues long. Germline CDR1 and CDR2: SEHNR and FQNEAQ (reference sequence). CDR3 sequence (DNA): TGTGCCAGCGGGGGGCAAGAGACCCAGTACTTC. Translated: CASGGQETQYF.

This chain uses TRBV20-1 with TRBJ1-1; the D is unclear. Trimming took off 4 bases at V and 2 bases at J, with 11 bases between the two ends. This CDR3 has 13 residues. Germline CDR1 is DFQATT and CDR2 is SNEGSKA (reference sequence). CDR3 sequence reads: CSAKVQLNTEAFF. The CDR3 region has the DNA TGCAGTGCTAAAGTCCAACTTAACACTGAAGCTTTCTTT.

The rearrangement joins TRBV6-2 or TRBV6-3 to TRBJ2-2; D is unclear. The CDR3 has 14 residues. With 1 base removed from V and 5 bases from J, the gap between germline ends came to 8 bases. Germline V lookup: CDR1 MNHEY, CDR2 SVGEGT. The CDR3: CASSYLGWTGELFF. The CDR3 DNA reads TGTGCCAGCAGTTACTTGGGTTGGACCGGGGAGCTGTTTTTT.

This chain links TRBV30 with TRBJ1-2; D remains ambiguous. Germline CDR1 and CDR2: GTSNPN and SVGIG (reference sequence). V was shortened by 1 base and J by 4 bases, with 13 bases between the two germline ends. This CDR3 has 14 amino acids. The CDR3, as DNA: TGTGCCTGGAGTGCCTCGACATTGGGCTATGGCTACACCTTC. Its protein is CAWSASTLGYGYTF. Drawing the rest from reference TRBV30 and TRBJ1-2, the complete variable domain is SQTIHQWPATLVQPVGSPLSLECTVEGTSNPNLYWYRQAAGRGLQLLFYSVGIGQISSEVPQNLSASRPQDRQFILSSKKLLLSDSGFYLCAWSASTLGYGYTFGSGTRLTVV.